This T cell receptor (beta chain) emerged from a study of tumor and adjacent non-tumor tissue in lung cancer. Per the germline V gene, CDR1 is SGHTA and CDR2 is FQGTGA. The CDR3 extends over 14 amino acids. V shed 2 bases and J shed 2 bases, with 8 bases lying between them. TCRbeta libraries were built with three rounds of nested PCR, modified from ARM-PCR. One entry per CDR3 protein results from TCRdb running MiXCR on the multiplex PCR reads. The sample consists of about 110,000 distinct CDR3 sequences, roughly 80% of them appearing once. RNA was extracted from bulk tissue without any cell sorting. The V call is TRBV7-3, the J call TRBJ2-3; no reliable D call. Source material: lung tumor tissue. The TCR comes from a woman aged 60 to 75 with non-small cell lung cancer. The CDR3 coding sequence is TGTGCCAGCAGCTTAGCGGTCCACACAGATACGCAGTATTTT. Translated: CASSLAVHTDTQYF.